In its sample, the clone carrying this T cell receptor (beta chain) was seen a few times. Its antigen is not known. Researchers took RNA transcripts and amplified the TCR beta CDR3 regions from them. Using the HTBI primer set, a first-round RT-PCR was run on the TCR CDR3. TCRdb re-called the multiplex PCR reads through MiXCR, storing one row per CDR3 protein. The sample includes about 760,000 distinct CDR3 sequences, roughly 32% of them seen just once. The V gene end was trimmed by 7 bases and the J gene end by 7 bases; junction bases not matched to a gene: 6. Germline values: CDR1 MNHEY, CDR2 SVGAGI. This CDR3 has 13 amino acids. The data were obtained in a study of T cells in Graves' hyperthyroidism and ophthalmopathy. Study results and caveats: Using 13 V-J features, a model discriminated ophthalmopathy from stable hyperthyroidism.

The chain carries TRBV6-5 and TRBJ1-5; 8 bases map to TRBD1. The sample taken for sequencing was blood. The TCR comes from a woman between 35 and 50 years old with Graves' hyperthyroidism. The CDR3 DNA sequence: TGTGCCAGCAATAAGGACAGGGTCCAGCCCCAGCATTTT. Its protein is CASNKDRVQPQHF.